This TCR beta chain comes out of a study of T cells after yellow fever vaccination. Regarding the study as a whole: Relatively few clonotypes were ones that appeared in both CD4 and CD8 compartments.

This clonotype was recorded at least ten times. As yet, its antigen is unknown. TCRdb independently ran MiXCR on the 5' RACE reads; one entry per CDR3 protein. The table lists about 300,000 distinct CDR3 sequences, 6.8% of them singletons. The ends lost 4 bases at V and 10 bases at J; junction bases unmatched: 16. This CDR3 comprises 16 residues. From germline, CDR1 is SGHRS and CDR2 YFSETQ. The TCR sequence derives from a man between 18 and 29 years old who received the YFV17D yellow fever vaccine. Sequenced material: PBMCs, taken more than 40 days after the first yellow fever vaccination. The V call is TRBV5-1, the J call TRBJ2-1, with 8 bases lining up with TRBD2. The CDR3 loop is CASSLGRTSRGREQFF. The CDR3 DNA reads TGCGCCAGCAGCCTGGGCAGGACTAGCAGAGGGAGAGAGCAGTTCTTC.